This T cell receptor (beta chain) was obtained from a study of blood T cells in healthy people across ages. Regarding the study as a whole: Relative to aged donors, long-lived donors carried more naive CD4+ cells and displayed higher diversity.

The second PCR ran roughly 6 to 12 cycles with a sample-barcoded 5' primer and J-beta primers. Through a template-switch adaptor with 12 random nucleotides, each cDNA molecule received a tag. Every individual sample yielded 3 million or more paired-end reads (each containing CDR3). Each CDR3 protein is one row after TCRdb ran MiXCR on the 5' RACE reads. The data show about 1.7 million distinct CDR3 sequences, 25% to 30% seen once. Trimming removed 6 bases from V and 2 bases from J; junction bases left unmatched: 9. Germline CDR1 and CDR2: DFQATT and SNEGSKA (reference sequence). The CDR3 has 14 amino acids. This clonotype was detected a few times. What it binds is not known. Per sample, a minimum of 6 million PBMCs were isolated.

This TCR was sampled from a woman in her twenties or thirties in good health. Sequencing was carried out using blood. The chain links TRBV20-1 to TRBJ1-2, with 7 bases matching TRBD1. The CDR3 DNA reads as TGCAGTGCCCCCCGGGACAGCTCGAACTATGGCTACACCTTC. Translating gives CSAPRDSSNYGYTF.